This TCR beta chain is from a study of regulatory T cells in long-lasting Graves disease. For TCR beta, libraries came from iRepertoire HTBI primers and Arm-PCR of CDR3 regions. TCRdb re-derived calls from the multiplex PCR reads in MiXCR, one entry per CDR3 protein. The table has about 460,000 distinct CDR3 sequences, roughly 23% seen once. Regarding this clonotype: As yet, its antigen is unknown.

Time point in this sample: persistent/refractory GD, antithyroid drugs over 5 years with positive TRAb. From RNA extracted from PBMCs, the TCR library was made. In Xi'an, China, an endocrinology department was the source of patients. Each patient gave around 9.7 milliliters of EDTA-anticoagulated peripheral blood. Study-level results: TRBV28, TRBJ1-2 and TRBJ2-5 emerged as the favored segments in persistent disease.

V lost 2 bases, J lost 1 base, and 9 bases lay in between. There are 15 residues in the CDR3. CDR1 is LNHDA and CDR2 is SQIVND in the germline V gene (reference sequence). The starting material was peripheral blood mononuclear cells (PBMCs), obtained when the disease was refractory, from a patient treated with antithyroid drugs. The TCR comes from a female donor with Graves disease. The chain uses TRBV19 and TRBJ2-4, with a weak D call TRBD1 (6 bases). The CDR3, as DNA: TGTGCCAGTAGTATATGGGACAACGCCAAAAACATTCAGTACTTC. Protein product: CASSIWDNAKNIQYF.